A selection of T cell receptor beta chains follows, all from one sample in a study of blood T cell repertoires in COVID-19. Libraries were prepared by immunoSEQ multiplex PCR; TCRdb keeps only in-frame clonotypes and omits some of them. The profile shows approximately 140,000 clones, about 86% of them singletons. Specimen: peripheral blood. These receptor sequences come from a woman aged 55-70 years with acute or convalescent COVID-19. The CDR3 runs from the conserved cysteine through the conserved F or W. The D gene is left open where the match is weak. Where a row states a size, it is once, few, many or the class of an expanded clone; other rows omit it.

V	D	J	size	CDR3	DNA
TRBV6-1	NA	TRBJ1-2	NA	CASSEAGRGYGYTF	TGTGCCAGCAGTGAAGCTGGCAGGGGCTATGGCTACACCTTC
TRBV7-3	TRBD2	TRBJ2-1	NA	CASSALGGYNEQFF	TGTGCCAGCAGCGCCCTCGGGGGGTACAATGAGCAGTTCTTC
TRBV4-1	NA	TRBJ1-2	NA	CASSRGNLDGYTF	TGCGCCAGCAGCCGAGGGAATTTGGATGGCTACACCTTC
TRBV6-6	TRBD2	TRBJ2-3	NA	CASSRKRGGGGTDTQYF	TGTGCCAGCAGTCGGAAACGGGGCGGGGGAGGCACAGATACGCAGTATTTT
TRBV25-1	TRBD1	TRBJ2-7	NA	CASSDSGQGTYEQYF	TGTGCCAGCAGTGATTCGGGACAGGGGACCTACGAGCAGTACTTC
TRBV5-6	TRBD1	TRBJ2-1	NA	CASSVGTGTPYNEQFF	TGTGCCAGCAGCGTTGGGACAGGCACCCCCTACAATGAGCAGTTCTTC
TRBV12-1	NA	TRBJ2-5	NA	CASNDRSRETQYF	TGTGCCAGCAACGACAGGTCCCGGGAGACCCAGTACTTC
TRBV5-1	NA	TRBJ1-4	NA	CASSLAGGLNEKLFF	TGCGCCAGCAGCTTGGCCGGGGGGCTTAATGAAAAACTGTTTTTT
TRBV15	NA	TRBJ1-3	NA	CATSRDTGSGNTIYF	TGTGCCACCAGCAGAGATACAGGCTCTGGAAACACCATATATTTT
TRBV19	NA	TRBJ1-2	NA	CASSIPKLGGWSPGYTF	TGTGCCAGTAGTATACCTAAGCTTGGGGGCTGGAGCCCCGGCTACACCTTC
TRBV4-3	NA	TRBJ1-1	NA	CASSQDLSGNTEAFF	TGCGCCAGCAGCCAAGATCTGAGTGGGAACACTGAAGCTTTCTTT
TRBV3-1/TRBV3-2	TRBD2	TRBJ2-1	NA	CASSHLGLAGGDAYNEQFF	TGTGCCAGCAGCCACCTGGGACTAGCGGGGGGGGACGCCTACAATGAGCAGTTCTTC
TRBV4-2	NA	TRBJ1-2	NA	CASSQSAFSAYGYTF	TGTGCCAGCAGCCAGAGCGCATTCTCCGCGTATGGCTACACCTTC
TRBV9	NA	TRBJ2-5	NA	CASSVPSETQYF	TGTGCCAGCAGCGTTCCTAGCGAGACCCAGTACTTC
TRBV28	NA	TRBJ1-2	once	CASTSTHYGYTF	TGTGCCAGCACCTCTACCCATTATGGCTACACCTTC
TRBV10-3	NA	TRBJ2-7	NA	CAISRLGLDEQYF	TGTGCCATCAGTCGCTTGGGGCTGGACGAGCAGTACTTC